This TCR beta chain was found in a study of OX40 agonist ivuxolimab in advanced cancers. Study at large: Patients got intravenous ivuxolimab at 0.01 to 10 mg/kg every 2 weeks. The dose-escalation cohort was over 65% male, with a mean age of approximately 61 years, ranging about 23 to 79.

Germline CDR1 is SGDLS and CDR2 is YYNGEE. This CDR3 is built from 15 residues. The V segment lost 0 bases and the J segment 7 bases; nucleotides outside the gene matches: 6. The data were produced by immunoSEQ multiplex PCR, yet TCRdb's version contains in-frame clones alone and is incomplete. This table holds over 35,000 clones, 80% to 90% found once. Sequenced material: CD4+ or CD8+ T cells sorted from blood, taken in a trial of the OX40 agonist ivuxolimab. The chain carries TRBV9 and TRBJ2-1; 8 nucleotides agree with TRBD2. The clonotype originates from an adult with an advanced solid tumor such as melanoma, head and neck, liver or kidney cancer. The CDR3 nucleotides are TGTGCCAGCAGCGTAGCGGGGGGGCTTTGGAATGAGCAGTTCTTC. As protein: CASSVAGGLWNEQFF.